The following is a T cell receptor beta chain sequence with its context. What it binds is not known. This entry comes from a study of CD8 T cells in acute hepatitis C reinfection. Study-level findings and limits: Diversity was high, without significant differences between resolver and chronic groups.

Time point indicated: naive CD8 control sorted from an acute-time-point sample. Sequenced by immunoSEQ multiplex PCR; TCRdb stores in-frame clones only, minus some. This repertoire shows about 38,000 clones, 80% to 90% found once; its top ten account for roughly 9.7%. CDR1 is SQVTM and CDR2 is ANQGSEA in the germline V gene. V lost 6 bases and J 0 bases, leaving 6 bases between the germline ends. The CDR3 extends over 13 amino acids. The chain carries TRBV29-1 and TRBJ1-6, with D uncertain. The origin of this receptor is a woman between 18 and 30 years old who spontaneously cleared hepatitis C infection. Sequenced input: naive CD8+ T cells from PBMCs. CDR3 amino acids: CSVRSSYNSPLHF. The CDR3 DNA reads as TGCAGCGTAAGGAGCTCCTATAATTCACCCCTCCACTTT.